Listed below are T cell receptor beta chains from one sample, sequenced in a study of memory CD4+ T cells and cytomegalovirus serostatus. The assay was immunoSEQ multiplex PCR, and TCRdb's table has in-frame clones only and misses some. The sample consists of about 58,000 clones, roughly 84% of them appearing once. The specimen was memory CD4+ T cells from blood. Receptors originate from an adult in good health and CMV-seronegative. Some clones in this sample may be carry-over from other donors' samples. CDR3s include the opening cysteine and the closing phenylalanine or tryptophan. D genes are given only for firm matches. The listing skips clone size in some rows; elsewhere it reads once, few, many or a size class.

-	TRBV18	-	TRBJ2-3	TGTGCCAGCTCACCCGGCGTGACAGATACGCAGTATTTT	CASSPGVTDTQYF
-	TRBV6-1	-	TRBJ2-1	TGTGCCAGTTACCCGGGACCTGGAAGAGGGGATGAGCAGTTCTTC	CASYPGPGRGDEQFF
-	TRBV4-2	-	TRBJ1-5	TGTGCCAGCAGCCAGGGTCGGGGGGATCAGCCCCAGCATTTT	CASSQGRGDQPQHF
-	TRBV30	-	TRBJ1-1	TGTGCCTGGAGTGGCCCAGGGGTCACAAACACTGAAGCTTTCTTT	CAWSGPGVTNTEAFF
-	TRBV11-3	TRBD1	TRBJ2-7	TGTGCCAGCAGCCCCCGGGACAGGGTTGCCGAGCAGTACTTC	CASSPRDRVAEQYF
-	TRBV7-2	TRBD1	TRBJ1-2	TGTGCCAGCAGCTCCTGGGACAGTCGGGGCTATGGCTACACCTTC	CASSSWDSRGYGYTF
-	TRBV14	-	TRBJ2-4	TGTGCCAGCAGCCAAGATGGTCGGGGGGCTTTAGCCAAAAACATTCAGTACTTC	CASSQDGRGALAKNIQYF
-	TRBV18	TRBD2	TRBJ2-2	TGTGCCAGCTCACCAGCTAGCGGGAGCGATGGCGCCGGGGAGCTGTTTTTT	CASSPASGSDGAGELFF
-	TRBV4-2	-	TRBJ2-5	TGTGCCAGCAGCCAAGGGGCTGGGGAGTACCAAGAGACCCAGTACTTC	CASSQGAGEYQETQYF
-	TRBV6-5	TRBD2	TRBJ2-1	TGTGCCAGCAGTTACGCACTAGCGGGAGGGCCGCATGAGCAGTTCTTC	CASSYALAGGPHEQFF
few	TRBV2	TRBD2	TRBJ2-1	TGTGCCAGCAGTCTGAGTGGGACTAGCGGGAGGAGAATTGGGGCTGAGCAGTTCTTC	CASSLSGTSGRRIGAEQFF
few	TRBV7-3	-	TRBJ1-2	TGTGCCAGCAGCTTCCCCCGGGATCGGGGCTACACCTTC	CASSFPRDRGYTF
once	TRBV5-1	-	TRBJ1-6	TGCGCCAGCAGCACCATGGACGTTGATTCACCCCTCCACTTT	CASSTMDVDSPLHF
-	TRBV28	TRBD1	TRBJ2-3	TGTGCCAGCAGTCCCCCGGGGACAGATACGCAGTTATTT	CASSPPGTDTQLF
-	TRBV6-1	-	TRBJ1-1	TGTGCCAGCAGTGAGCACAATCCTGCTGTGGAAGCTTTCTTT	CASSEHNPAVEAFF
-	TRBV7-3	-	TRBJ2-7	TGTGCCAGCAGCTTATTGGTGGGAACACACGAGCAGTACTTC	CASSLLVGTHEQYF
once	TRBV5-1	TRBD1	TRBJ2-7	TGCGCCAGCAGCTTGGGTTACCACAGGGGGTCGAGCCGCTCCTACGAGCAGTACTTC	CASSLGYHRGSSRSYEQYF
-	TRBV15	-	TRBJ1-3	TGTGCCACCAGCAGAGATCTTCGCGACTCTGGAAACACCATATATTTT	CATSRDLRDSGNTIYF
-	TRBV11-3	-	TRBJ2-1	TGTGCCAGCAGCTTGGCCGTTTACAATGAGCAGTTCTTC	CASSLAVYNEQFF
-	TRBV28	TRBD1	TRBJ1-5	TGTGCCAGCAGTTTGGTACAGGGGGCGGATCAGCCCCAGCATTTT	CASSLVQGADQPQHF
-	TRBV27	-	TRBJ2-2	TGTGCCAGCAGTCCCCTCCAGGGTAGTCCCGGGGAGCTGTTTTTT	CASSPLQGSPGELFF
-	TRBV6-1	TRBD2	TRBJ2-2	TGTGCCAGCAGTGTCGGGACTAGCGGGTACACCGGGGAGCTGTTTTTT	CASSVGTSGYTGELFF
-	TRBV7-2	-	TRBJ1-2	TGTGCCAGCAGCTTAAGGGACCGGGATGGCTACACCTTC	CASSLRDRDGYTF
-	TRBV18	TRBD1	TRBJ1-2	TGTGCCAGCTCGCGCGACGTCGGGACAGTTTCTTATGGCTACACCTTC	CASSRDVGTVSYGYTF
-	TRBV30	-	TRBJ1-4	TGTGCCTGGAGTGTAAGGCAGAAACTGTTTTTT	CAWSVRQKLFF
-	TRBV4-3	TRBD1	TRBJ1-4	TGCGCCAGCAGGGGGGGACAGGGGATGTCTATACGGGAAAAACTGTTTTTT	CASRGGQGMSIREKLFF
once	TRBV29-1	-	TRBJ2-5	TGCAGCGTCGAGGTCCTAGCGGAGACCCAGTACTTC	CSVEVLAETQYF
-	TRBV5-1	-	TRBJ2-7	TGCGCCAGCAGCTTGGCCTCCTCCTACGAGCAGTACTTC	CASSLASSYEQYF
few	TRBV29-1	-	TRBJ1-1	TGCAGCGTTGAAGATCTCCGGGGCGCGAATACTGAAGCTTTCTTT	CSVEDLRGANTEAFF
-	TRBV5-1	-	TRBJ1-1	TGCGCCAGCAGCTTTTCCATGAACACTGAAGCTTTCTTT	CASSFSMNTEAFF
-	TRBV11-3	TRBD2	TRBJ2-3	TGTGCCAGCAGCTTAGGCTCAACTAGCGGGATGGATACGCAGTATTTT	CASSLGSTSGMDTQYF